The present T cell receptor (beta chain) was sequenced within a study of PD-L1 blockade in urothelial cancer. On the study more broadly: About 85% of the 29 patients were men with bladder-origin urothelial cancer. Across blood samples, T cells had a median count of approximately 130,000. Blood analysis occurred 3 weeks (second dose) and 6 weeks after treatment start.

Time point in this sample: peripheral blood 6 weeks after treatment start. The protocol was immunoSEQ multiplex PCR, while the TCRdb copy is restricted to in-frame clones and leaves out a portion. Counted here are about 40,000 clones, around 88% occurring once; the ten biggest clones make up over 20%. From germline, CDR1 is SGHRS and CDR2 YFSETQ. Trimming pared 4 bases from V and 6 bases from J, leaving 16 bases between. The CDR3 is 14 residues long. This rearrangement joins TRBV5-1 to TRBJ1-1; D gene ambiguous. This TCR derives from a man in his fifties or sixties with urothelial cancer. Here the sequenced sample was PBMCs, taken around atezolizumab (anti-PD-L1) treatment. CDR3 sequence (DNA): TGCGCCAGCAGCGATGTCGGGGTCGGCGCTGAAGCTTTCTTT. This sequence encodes CASSDVGVGAEAFF. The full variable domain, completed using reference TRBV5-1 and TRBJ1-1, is KAGVTQTPRYLIKTRGQQVTLSCSPISGHRSVSWYQQTPGQGLQFLFEYFSETQRNKGNFPGRFSGRQFSNSRSEMNVSTLELGDSALYLCASSDVGVGAEAFFGQGTRLTVV.